This T cell receptor (beta chain) was profiled in a study of OX40 agonist ivuxolimab in advanced cancers. The overall study: Ivuxolimab, which is an agonistic anti-OX40 (CD134) antibody, was administered to the patients. Study-level results: Dose levels from 0.1 to 3.0 mg/kg saw CD4+ and CD8+ blood T cells expand clonally by week 6.

The method was immunoSEQ multiplex PCR; TCRdb's version includes in-frame clones alone and lacks a portion of them. In the table there are roughly 70,000 clones, around 80% of which are singletons. A note on this clone: Its antigen is unidentified.

The V segment lost 5 bases and the J segment 8 bases; nucleotides outside the gene matches: 9. The CDR3 runs 14 residues. CDR1 and CDR2 (germline): MDHEN, SYDVKM. V and J are TRBV28 and TRBJ2-1; TRBD2 matches at 7 bases. The source was CD4+ or CD8+ T cells sorted from blood, collected in a trial of the OX40 agonist ivuxolimab. The receptor was derived from an adult with an advanced solid tumor such as melanoma, head and neck, liver or kidney cancer. The CDR3 spells CASSPPTSRYEQFF. The CDR3 nucleotides read TGTGCCAGCAGTCCCCCGACTAGCAGGTATGAGCAGTTCTTC. The full variable domain, completed using reference TRBV28 and TRBJ2-1, is DVKVTQSSRYLVKRTGEKVFLECVQDMDHENMFWYRQDPGLGLRLIYFSYDVKMKEKGDIPEGYSVSREKKERFSLILESASTNQTSMYLCASSPPTSRYEQFFGPGTRLTVL.